Listed here are 13 T cell receptor beta chains from one sample, sequenced in a study of shared T cell receptors in the human thymus. The repertoire was sequenced with immunoSEQ multiplex PCR; TCRdb's copy has only in-frame clones and lacks some. The sample has around 67,000 clones, about 96% seen once. Source material: thymocytes. The receptors stem from a human donor.

V gene TRBV4-1 combines with J gene TRBJ2-1, with 9 nucleotides matching TRBD2. Germline V gene sequence: CDR1 MGHRA, CDR2 YSYEKL. V gave up 3 bases and J gave up 3 bases; unmatched junction bases: 6. This CDR3 is built from 16 residues. The CDR3 DNA reads TGCGCCAGCAGCCACGGAGGTAGCGGGGGCTACAATGAGCAGTTCTTC. This translates into CASSHGGSGGYNEQFF.

Written as DNA, the CDR3 is TGTGCCAGCAGCTTAGGGACTAGCGGGGGGAACACGGGTAGGGATACGCAGTATTTT. It specifies CASSLGTSGGNTGRDTQYF. The chain carries TRBV7-3 and TRBJ2-3; 15 nucleotides line up with TRBD2. Germline lookup yields CDR1 SGHTA and CDR2 FQGTGA. The V segment lost 2 bases and the J segment 6 bases; nucleotides outside the gene matches: 12. The CDR3 has 19 residues.

CDR3 coding DNA: TGTGCCAGCAGCTTCAGGGGAGAGCAGTACTTC. This codes for CASSFRGEQYF. This sequence joins TRBV5-6 and TRBJ2-7, with D tentatively TRBD1 (6 bases). This CDR3 contains 11 residues. The germline gives CDR1 SGHDT, CDR2 YYEEEE. The germline V and J ends were trimmed by 2 bases and 7 bases, with 7 bases remaining between them.

The chain couples TRBV9 to TRBJ1-2; possible D gene TRBD1, 6 bases. Trimming shortened V by 6 bases and J by 4 bases, and 34 bases separated the two germline ends. Germline CDR1 reads SGDLS; CDR2 reads YYNGEE. The CDR3 length is 20 residues. CDR3 DNA: TGTGCCAGCACGTTTGACCCCCTAGGACAGACTGTCCCTCTTACCTATGGCTACACCTTC. Residues: CASTFDPLGQTVPLTYGYTF.

The CDR3 nucleotides are TGTGCCAGCTCAGCCTCCCAGGGGGCTCCTAATTCACCCCTCCACTTT. The encoded protein is CASSASQGAPNSPLHF. The gene calls are TRBV18 and TRBJ1-6; 8 bases agree with TRBD1. Looked up from germline, CDR1 is KGHSH and CDR2 is LQKENI. The ends lost 5 bases at V and 6 bases at J; junction bases unmatched: 9. The CDR3 spans 16 residues.

The CDR3: CASSIEAGQAYNEQFF. DNA for the CDR3: TGTGCCAGTAGTATAGAAGCGGGACAGGCCTACAATGAGCAGTTCTTC. The rearrangement links TRBV19 to TRBJ2-1, with D tentatively TRBD1 (8 bases). In germline, CDR1 is LNHDA, CDR2 SQIVND (reference sequence). The CDR3 consists of 16 residues. Trimming shortened V by 0 bases and J by 2 bases, and 11 bases separated the two germline ends.

The chain joins TRBV11-2 to TRBJ2-5; a weak D match, TRBD2 (6 bases). The CDR3 extends over 16 amino acids. Trimming stripped 5 bases from V and 4 bases from J, with 20 bases between. Germline V gives CDR1 SGHAT, CDR2 FQNNGV. The CDR3 loop is CASSPQTSSVGETQYF. The CDR3, as DNA: TGTGCCAGCAGCCCTCAGACTAGTAGTGTTGGAGAGACCCAGTACTTC. The whole variable domain, filled in from reference TRBV11-2 and TRBJ2-5, reads EAGVAQSPRYKIIEKRQSVAFWCNPISGHATLYWYQQILGQGPKLLIQFQNNGVVDDSQLPKDRFSAERLKGVDSTLKIQPAKLEDSAVYLCASSPQTSSVGETQYFGPGTRLLVL.

This chain joins TRBV27 and TRBJ2-5, with TRBD1 as a possible D gene (6 bases). The V end was cut by 3 bases, the J end by 2 bases, with 10 bases between. The CDR3 spans 14 residues. Germline assignment: CDR1 MNHEY and CDR2 SMNVEV (reference sequence). DNA for the CDR3: TGTGCCAGCAGTTTCCGGGACAAACAAGAGACCCAGTACTTC. Translation: CASSFRDKQETQYF.

The CDR3 DNA follows: TGTGCCAGCAGTTTAAACCCAGCGGGGGACAATGAGCAGTTCTTC. As protein: CASSLNPAGDNEQFF. The V call is TRBV27, the J call TRBJ2-1; 8 nucleotides match TRBD2. The CDR3 has 15 amino acids. Trimming cost V 2 bases and J 5 bases; bases outside gene matches: 5. The V gene's germline CDR1 is MNHEY and CDR2 SMNVEV (reference sequence).

The V call is TRBV7-3, the J call TRBJ1-1; TRBD1 matches at 7 bases. CDR1 is SGHTA and CDR2 is FQGTGA in the germline V gene. The CDR3 is 15 amino acids. V shed 4 bases and J 6 bases; nucleotides not matched to a gene: 11. The CDR3 region is CASSSTGARGAEAFF. The CDR3 DNA reads as TGTGCCAGCAGCTCCACAGGGGCACGGGGGGCTGAAGCTTTCTTT.

This clone was observed once. The chain carries TRBV7-3 and TRBJ2-1; a weak D match, TRBD2 (5 bases). Trimming pared 1 base from V and 0 bases from J, leaving 10 bases between. The CDR3 loop spans 16 amino acids. Per germline, CDR1 SGHTA and CDR2 FQGTGA. The CDR3 DNA follows: TGTGCCAGCAGCTTAAACCGGGGAAGCTCCTACAATGAGCAGTTCTTC. Encoded protein: CASSLNRGSSYNEQFF.

V usage is TRBV14 and J usage is TRBJ2-1; TRBD2 aligns across 13 bases. The CDR3 is made up of 17 amino acids. The V and J ends lost 1 base and 6 bases, in that order; junction bases with no gene match: 6. Germline CDR1 reads SGHDN; CDR2 reads FVKESK. CDR3 protein: CASSQVEGLAGLNEQFF. DNA of the CDR3: TGTGCCAGCAGCCAAGTGGAGGGACTAGCGGGGCTCAATGAGCAGTTCTTC. Full variable domain (missing parts from reference TRBV14 and TRBJ2-1): EAGVTQFPSHSVIEKGQTVTLRCDPISGHDNLYWYRRVMGKEIKFLLHFVKESKQDESGMPNNRFLAERTGGTYSTLKVQPAELEDSGVYFCASSQVEGLAGLNEQFFGPGTRLTVL.

This rearrangement joins TRBV4-3 to TRBJ2-5, with 9 bases identical to TRBD2. The CDR3 loop spans 17 amino acids. CDR1 and CDR2 from the germline V gene are LGHNA and YSLEER. Trimming at V came to 1 base and at J to 4 bases, leaving 10 bases not matched to a gene. The CDR3 DNA reads as TGCGCCAGCAGCCAAGTATGGGCGGGGGGGCGTCGAGAGACCCAGTACTTC. It yields the protein CASSQVWAGGRRETQYF.